Shown below are 24 T cell receptor beta chains from a single sample sequenced in a study of T cell repertoires in cytomegalovirus infection. A single record per CDR3 protein comes from TCRdb applying MiXCR to the reads. The repertoire holds around 290,000 distinct CDR3 sequences, with about 25% as singletons. The source material was PBMCs. The receptor source for this set is a human donor in good health (CMV status not recorded). Some clones in this sample may be carry-over from other donors' samples.

The V call is TRBV15, the J call TRBJ1-4; D unclear. V dropped 1 base and J dropped 6 bases, with 3 bases sitting between them. Germline CDR1 reads LNHNV; CDR2 reads YYDKDF (reference sequence). The CDR3 has 12 amino acids. The CDR3 sequence is CATSRGYEKLFF. CDR3 sequence (DNA): TGTGCCACCAGCAGAGGTTATGAAAAACTGTTTTTT.

The table lists this clonotype with many counts. The CDR3 here is CASSLGQGYTGELFF. CDR3 DNA sequence: TGTGCCAGCAGCTTAGGACAGGGATACACCGGGGAGCTGTTTTTT. This chain connects TRBV7-2 to TRBJ2-2; 7 positions match TRBD1. The V gene's germline CDR1 is SGHTA and CDR2 FQGNSA. With V trimmed by 1 base and J by 3 bases, 2 bases remained unmatched. This CDR3 has 15 residues.

This clonotype was counted only a few times. The chain joins TRBV19 to TRBJ2-7, with D perhaps matching TRBD1 or TRBD2 (6 bases each). CDR3 length: 13 residues. CDR1 is LNHDA and CDR2 is SQIVND in the germline V gene (reference sequence). Trimming left V 2 bases short and J 6 bases short, with 11 bases between. CDR3 nucleotide sequence: TGTGCCAGTAGTATAATTGAGGGGGGCGAGCAGTACTTC. Translating it yields CASSIIEGGEQYF.

The table lists this clonotype with a few counts. This chain uses TRBV2 with TRBJ2-1; the D gene is possibly TRBD2 (6 bases). The CDR3 extends over 12 amino acids. The V end was cut by 6 bases, the J end by 9 bases, with 12 bases between. Germline CDR1 SNHLY, CDR2 FYNNEI. The DNA for the CDR3 is TGTGCCAGCAGGGACTACCCCAGTGAGCAGTTCTTC. Residues: CASRDYPSEQFF.

This clonotype turned up a few times. The rearrangement joins TRBV6-2 or TRBV6-3 to TRBJ2-7; D not certain. Trimming took 6 bases from V and 8 from J, leaving 8 bases between them. Germline CDR1 is MNHEY and CDR2 is SVGEGT. The CDR3 is made up of 10 amino acids. CDR3: CASRDAQQYF. In nucleotides, the CDR3 is TGTGCCAGCAGAGACGCACAGCAGTACTTC.

About this clonotype: At one end, the junction sequence differs from germline, possibly due to a read error. This rearrangement joins TRBV6-1 to TRBJ2-1, with D perhaps matching TRBD2 (5 bases). The CDR3 covers 14 residues. Germline CDR1 and CDR2: MNHNS and SASEGT. The CDR3 is CASSKDGVVNELFF. The CDR3 bases are TGTGCCAGCAGTAAGGACGGGGTGGTCAATGAGCTGTTCTTC.

This clonotype was seen repeatedly, ten times or more. The J gene is TRBJ2-3, the V gene TRBV7-9; a weak D match, TRBD2 (5 bases). The CDR3 extends over 12 amino acids. Per germline, CDR1 SEHNR and CDR2 FQNEAQ (reference sequence). V was trimmed by 5 bases and J by 4 bases, leaving 7 bases between them. The CDR3 reads CASSRGSDTQYF. CDR3 sequence (DNA): TGTGCCAGCAGCCGGGGATCAGATACGCAGTATTTT.

This chain joins TRBV15 and TRBJ2-7; 7 bases map to TRBD2. The CDR3 is 16 residues long. The ends lost 1 base at V and 2 bases at J; junction bases unmatched: 8. The V gene's germline CDR1 is LNHNV and CDR2 YYDKDF (reference sequence). The CDR3 coding sequence is TGTGCCACCAGCAGAGCCATGTTGGGACTAACCTACGAGCAGTACGTC. Its translation is CATSRAMLGLTYEQYV.

The genes are TRBV20-1 and TRBJ1-2; D is possibly TRBD1 (5 bases). This CDR3 region has 12 residues. Germline CDR1 is DFQATT and CDR2 is SNEGSKA (reference sequence). With 3 bases removed from V and 7 bases from J, the gap between germline ends came to 12 bases. The DNA for the CDR3 is TGCAGTGCTAGTACCGGGGGACGTGGCTACACCTTC. It yields the protein CSASTGGRGYTF.

There are a few counts of this clonotype. The V call is TRBV7-2, the J call TRBJ1-2; possible D gene TRBD1, 5 bases. Deletions cut 6 bases from V and 7 bases from J, with 18 bases between. The CDR3 extends over 14 amino acids. Germline V gives CDR1 SGHTA, CDR2 FQGNSA. The CDR3 sequence: CASRLSPGGFGYTF. Here the CDR3 DNA reads TGTGCCAGCAGACTATCTCCTGGGGGGTTTGGCTACACCTTC.

The chain joins TRBV12-5 to TRBJ1-3; tentatively, D is TRBD1 (6 bases). Per germline, CDR1 LGHNT and CDR2 FRNRAP. This CDR3 is 18 amino acids long. V dropped 0 bases and J dropped 4 bases, with 19 bases sitting between them. The CDR3: CASGLVLTPGALGNTIYF. The DNA for the CDR3 is TGTGCTAGTGGTTTGGTACTAACTCCGGGGGCACTAGGAAACACCATATATTTT.

This clonotype was counted a few times. CDR3: CASSQDPGRGVQYF. The CDR3, as DNA: TGCGCCAGCAGCCAAGACCCAGGGAGAGGGGTGCAGTACTTC. The gene calls are TRBV4-1 and TRBJ2-7; perhaps D is TRBD1 or TRBD2 (5 bases each). CDR1 is MGHRA, CDR2 YSYEKL, per germline. This CDR3 has 14 amino acids. Deletions cut 0 bases from V and 9 bases from J, with 15 bases between.

This clonotype was picked up many times. The chain joins TRBV7-2 to TRBJ2-2; D assignment may be TRBD1 or TRBD2 (5 bases each). CDR1 and CDR2 from the germline V gene are SGHTA and FQGNSA. V lost 4 bases and J 4 bases, leaving 10 bases between the germline ends. This CDR3 has 14 amino acids. The CDR3 is CASSSLGGTGELFF. CDR3 sequence (DNA): TGTGCCAGCAGCTCACTTGGGGGCACCGGGGAGCTGTTTTTT.

The table lists this clonotype with a few counts. The chain is built from TRBV2 and TRBJ1-1; 7 nucleotides align to TRBD1. The CDR3 is made up of 11 amino acids. The V and J ends lost 6 bases and 9 bases, in that order; junction bases with no gene match: 4. Germline loops: CDR1 SNHLY, CDR2 FYNNEI. CDR3 sequence: CASRGQIQAFF. In nucleotides, the CDR3 is TGTGCCAGCAGGGGACAGATACAAGCTTTCTTT.

The chain has TRBV11-2 and TRBJ2-1; possible D gene TRBD2, 5 bases. Germline CDR1 is SGHAT and CDR2 is FQNNGV. CDR3 length equals 14 residues. Trimming cost V 8 bases and J 7 bases, with 18 bases left between them. The CDR3: CASARVAFANEQFF. CDR3 bases: TGTGCCAGCGCGAGGGTAGCGTTTGCAAATGAGCAGTTCTTC.

V usage is TRBV7-6 and J usage is TRBJ1-2; D not certain. This CDR3 comprises 15 residues. V lost 5 bases and J lost 7, with 20 bases in between. Germline V gives CDR1 SGHVS, CDR2 FNYEAQ. DNA for the CDR3: TGTGCCAGCAGCCAAGATCTTGGCATGACGGCTGGCTACACCTTC. This gives the protein CASSQDLGMTAGYTF.

This clonotype was recorded a few times. V gene TRBV24-1 combines with J gene TRBJ2-1; D unclear. The V and J ends lost 3 bases and 8 bases respectively, with 10 bases between them. The CDR3 is 13 residues long. Germline V gene sequence: CDR1 KGHDR, CDR2 SFDVKD. The CDR3 coding sequence is TGTGCCACCAGTGATCAATATGGCGATGAGCAGTTCTTC. Translated: CATSDQYGDEQFF.

J is TRBJ2-4 and V is TRBV6-2 or TRBV6-3; no clear D. The CDR3 covers 15 residues. V dropped 11 bases and J dropped 2 bases, with 19 bases sitting between them. The germline V gene encodes CDR1 MNHEY and CDR2 SVGEGT. The CDR3 DNA follows: TGTGCCGGCTCTAAGGGCCGCGACCCCAAAAACATTCAGTACTTC. Translation: CAGSKGRDPKNIQYF.

The chain is built from TRBV28 and TRBJ1-3; D not certain. The CDR3 is 12 amino acids. The germline gives CDR1 MDHEN, CDR2 SYDVKM. Trimming took off 3 bases at V and 6 bases at J, with 6 bases between the two ends. CDR3 coding DNA: TGTGCCAGCAGTTTTTCGGTAAACACCATATATTTT. Translating it yields CASSFSVNTIYF.

The chain is built from TRBV5-1 and TRBJ2-1; TRBD1 aligns across 7 bases. The CDR3 loop spans 14 amino acids. The J segment lost 6 bases and the V segment lost 2 bases, leaving 5 bases of the junction unmatched. In germline, CDR1 is SGHRS, CDR2 YFSETQ. DNA of the CDR3: TGCGCCAGCAGCTTTGACAGGGTGGGCAATGAGCAGTTCTTC. Protein: CASSFDRVGNEQFF. The full variable domain, in which reference TRBV5-1 and TRBJ2-1 provide the parts outside the CDR3, is KAGVTQTPRYLIKTRGQQVTLSCSPISGHRSVSWYQQTPGQGLQFLFEYFSETQRNKGNFPGRFSGRQFSNSRSEMNVSTLELGDSALYLCASSFDRVGNEQFFGPGTRLTVL.

CDR3 nucleotides: TGTGCCAGCAGTTCCCCTCCTGTTCTCATTCAGTACTTC. It yields the protein CASSSPPVLIQYF. This sequence joins TRBV6-2 or TRBV6-3 and TRBJ2-4, with D uncertain. Germline CDR1 reads MNHEY; CDR2 reads SVGEGT. The V gene lost 4 bases and the J gene lost 9 bases, with 13 bases spanning the gap. This CDR3 is built from 13 residues.

This clonotype was detected a few times. V usage is TRBV6-5 and J usage is TRBJ2-2; 8 bases match TRBD2. With V trimmed by 10 bases and J by 5 bases, 9 bases remained unmatched. The germline gives CDR1 MNHEY, CDR2 SVGAGI. The CDR3 runs to 14 residues. CDR3 DNA: TGTGCCATCCGCTCGCCGGGAGGGACCGGGGAGCTGTTTTTT. Translating it yields CAIRSPGGTGELFF.

This sequence joins TRBV24-1 and TRBJ2-1; 8 bases fit TRBD2. The CDR3 runs 16 residues. Germline V gene sequence: CDR1 KGHDR, CDR2 SFDVKD. V shed 1 base, J shed 6 bases, and the junction held 7 bases outside the gene matches. CDR3 sequence (DNA): TGTGCCACCAGTGATTTTGCTAGCGGGTACTCCAATGAGCAGTTCTTC. Its translation: CATSDFASGYSNEQFF.

The genes are TRBV20-1 and TRBJ2-7; 12 bases are a match to TRBD2. Trimming cost V 3 bases and J 3 bases; bases outside gene matches: 12. The germline V gene has CDR1 DFQATT and CDR2 SNEGSKA (reference sequence). This CDR3 contains 17 residues. DNA of the CDR3: TGCAGTGCTAGGGGCCTCCGAGGACTAGCGGGACTCTACGAGCAGTACTTC. This sequence encodes CSARGLRGLAGLYEQYF.